One sample yielded the 16 T cell receptor beta chains listed below, sequenced in a study of T cells in Graves' hyperthyroidism and ophthalmopathy. TCR beta CDR3 regions were amplified from RNA. RT-PCR in the first round (using the HTBI primer set) targeted the TCR CDR3. Using its own MiXCR run on the multiplex PCR reads, TCRdb lists one record per CDR3 protein. The data show hundreds of thousands of distinct CDR3 sequences, with approximately 42% seen just once and about 7.7% held by the top ten. The sample consisted of peripheral blood or thyroid tissue (not recorded which). All receptors come from an adult man with Graves' disease, either hyperthyroidism or ophthalmopathy (not recorded which).

This clonotype came up a few times. The chain joins TRBV2 to TRBJ1-5, with no clear D. V gave up 6 bases and J gave up 6 bases, with 18 bases separating them. The CDR3 totals 15 residues. Germline values: CDR1 SNHLY, CDR2 FYNNEI. The CDR3 protein is CASRERSGPSQPQHF. CDR3 bases: TGTGCCAGCAGGGAGAGATCGGGCCCAAGTCAGCCCCAGCATTTT.

The table lists this clonotype with many counts. The chain has TRBV20-1 and TRBJ1-5, with D uncertain. V shed 5 bases and J shed 2 bases, with 16 bases lying between them. The germline V gene encodes CDR1 DFQATT and CDR2 SNEGSKA (reference sequence). This CDR3 comprises 15 residues. The CDR3 region is CSARESAFGNQPQHF. The CDR3 nucleotides are TGCAGTGCTCGCGAATCGGCGTTTGGCAATCAGCCCCAGCATTTT.

This chain connects TRBV2 to TRBJ2-7; no firm D call. The germline CDR1 and CDR2 sequences are SNHLY and FYNNEI. The CDR3 has 15 amino acids. V lost 5 bases to trimming and J lost 2 bases, with 16 bases between them. The DNA of the CDR3 is TGTGCCAGCAGTTTCCTCACGGACGGCCCCTACGAGCAGTACTTC. Residues: CASSFLTDGPYEQYF.

A few counts support this clonotype. The gene calls are TRBV19 and TRBJ1-1; D not resolved. V lost 0 bases and J lost 0, with 2 bases in between. CDR1 is LNHDA, CDR2 SQIVND, per germline (reference sequence). The CDR3 has 13 residues. CDR3: CASSIEVNTEAFF. The CDR3 nucleotides read TGTGCCAGTAGTATAGAAGTGAACACTGAAGCTTTCTTT.

This chain joins TRBV29-1 and TRBJ1-1; 7 positions match TRBD1. V dropped 7 bases and J dropped 3; count of bases not matched to a gene: 5. CDR3 length: 12 amino acids. Per the germline V gene, CDR1 is SQVTM and CDR2 is ANQGSEA. The CDR3 coding sequence is TGCAGCGGGGGGACAGCAGACACTGAAGCTTTCTTT. Protein sequence: CSGGTADTEAFF. Filled out from reference TRBV29-1 and TRBJ1-1, the complete variable domain reads SAVISQKPSRDICQRGTSLTIQCQVDSQVTMMFWYRQQPGQSLTLIATANQGSEATYESGFVIDKFPISRPNLTFSTLTVSNMSPEDSSIYLCSGGTADTEAFFGQGTRLTVV.

The chain recombines TRBV13 with TRBJ1-2; 11 nucleotides match TRBD1. CDR3 length: 14 residues. Germline values: CDR1 PRHDT, CDR2 FYEKMQ (reference sequence). The ends lost 6 bases at V and 4 bases at J; junction bases unmatched: 4. CDR3 loop: CASRWTGGIYGYTF. As DNA, the CDR3 is TGTGCCAGCAGGTGGACAGGGGGCATCTATGGCTACACCTTC.

This chain's CDR3 is CSARGSSVPYEQYF. The CDR3 DNA reads TGCAGTGCTAGAGGATCTAGCGTCCCGTACGAGCAGTACTTC. The chain is built from TRBV20-1 and TRBJ2-7, with D perhaps TRBD2 (6 bases). The CDR3 has 14 amino acids. The germline CDR1 and CDR2 sequences are DFQATT and SNEGSKA (reference sequence). Trimming removed 1 base at V and 4 bases at J, with 14 bases between.

The chain employs TRBV7-9 and TRBJ2-7; TRBD2 agrees at 7 bases. Germline CDR1 reads SEHNR; CDR2 reads FQNEAQ (reference sequence). The ends lost 5 bases at V and 2 bases at J; junction bases unmatched: 9. This CDR3 comprises 15 residues. The CDR3 here is CASSQGRDLAYEQYF. The CDR3 bases are TGTGCCAGCAGCCAAGGGAGGGACCTAGCCTACGAGCAGTACTTC.

This clonotype occurred a few times. The V gene is TRBV20-1, the J gene TRBJ2-7; TRBD2 is a possible D gene (6 bases). The CDR3 spans 15 residues. Trimming shortened V by 1 base and J by 1 base, and 14 bases separated the two germline ends. Germline V gene data show CDR1 as DFQATT and CDR2 as SNEGSKA (reference sequence). The DNA for the CDR3 is TGCAGTGCTAGAGGGATCGGTGGGGGGTCCTACGAGCAGTACTTC. Its translation: CSARGIGGGSYEQYF.

This clonotype appeared a single time. A much larger clone lies one base from this, so it may be a read error. The genes are TRBV7-2 and TRBJ2-7; either TRBD1 or TRBD2 may supply D (5 bases each). V lost 0 bases, J lost 7 bases, and 13 bases lay in between. Germline assignment: CDR1 SGHTA and CDR2 FQGNSA. This CDR3 is built from 14 residues. Here the CDR3 DNA reads TGTGCCAGCAGCTTAGCGCCGAAGGGGAGAGAGCAGTACTTC. Translating gives CASSLAPKGREQYF.

This sequence joins TRBV29-1 and TRBJ1-1; D remains unclear. The CDR3 loop spans 12 amino acids. Per the germline V gene, CDR1 is SQVTM and CDR2 is ANQGSEA. V lost 5 bases to trimming and J lost 0 bases, with 7 bases between them. The CDR3 loop reads CSVLHLNTEAFF. The CDR3 DNA is TGCAGCGTTTTACACTTGAACACTGAAGCTTTCTTT.

This clonotype was recorded at least ten times. This chain joins TRBV10-3 and TRBJ1-4; 8 positions agree with TRBD1. Germline CDR1 ENHRY, CDR2 SYGVKD. The CDR3 is 14 amino acids. V lost 2 bases and J lost 8; bases outside the gene matches: 4. The CDR3 DNA reads as TGTGCCATCAGTGAGACGACAGGGGTGGAAAAACTGTTTTTT. Residues: CAISETTGVEKLFF.

V usage is TRBV25-1 and J usage is TRBJ1-2; 9 bases are a match to TRBD1. Germline lookup yields CDR1 MGHDK and CDR2 SYGVNS. The CDR3 contains 14 residues. V lost 5 bases and J lost 8; bases outside the gene matches: 9. In nucleotides, the CDR3 is TGTGCCAGCAGTCCGTACAGGGGGCATGCAGGCTACACCTTC. It yields the protein CASSPYRGHAGYTF.

This clonotype was seen many times. V is TRBV7-6 and J is TRBJ1-4, with D possibly TRBD1 on 5 matching bases. CDR3 size: 15 residues. Between the trimmed V and J ends, which lost 0 bases and 7 bases, there was a span of 12 bases. Germline CDR1 and CDR2: SGHVS and FNYEAQ. DNA for the CDR3: TGTGCCAGCAGCTTAGCCGGGGCATTAGGTGAAAAACTGTTTTTT. Its translation is CASSLAGALGEKLFF. Using reference TRBV7-6 and TRBJ1-4 for the parts outside the CDR3, the full variable domain is GAGVSQSPRYKVTKRGQDVALRCDPISGHVSLYWYRQALGQGPEFLTYFNYEAQQDKSGLPNDRFSAERPEGSISTLTIQRTEQRDSAMYRCASSLAGALGEKLFFGSGTQLSVL.

The chain is built from TRBV20-1 and TRBJ1-1, with 8 bases lining up with TRBD1. With V trimmed by 4 bases and J by 0 bases, 10 bases remained unmatched. CDR1 is DFQATT and CDR2 is SNEGSKA in the germline V gene (reference sequence). The CDR3 is made up of 16 amino acids. The CDR3 DNA is TGCAGTGCTACCCAGGGGGCAGGGGTCATGAACACTGAAGCTTTCTTT. As protein: CSATQGAGVMNTEAFF.

This clonotype was recorded many times. The V call is TRBV12-3 or TRBV12-4, the J call TRBJ1-2; 7 bases agree with TRBD1. V gave up 6 bases and J gave up 6 bases; unmatched junction bases: 7. There are 13 residues in the CDR3. The CDR3 loop reads CASRDGTANGYTF. For the CDR3, the DNA is TGTGCCAGCAGGGATGGGACAGCCAATGGCTACACCTTC.